This entry describes one TCR beta chain. Both 60 Vbeta primers and 13 Jbeta primers went into the PCR. This table comes from immunoSEQ multiplex PCR, and its TCRdb copy is limited to in-frame clones, with some not included. The sample shows roughly 80,000 clones, 70% to 85% of them seen only once. The data were taken from a study of cytomegalovirus exposure and HLA in healthy donors. Specimen: PBMCs. The clonotype was recovered from a woman between 45 and 60 years old in good health and CMV-seronegative.

The CDR3 spells CASSPEGWPAGKDGYTF. CDR3 DNA: TGTGCCAGCAGCCCAGAAGGTTGGCCAGCGGGTAAGGATGGCTACACCTTC. V usage is TRBV7-9 and J usage is TRBJ1-2; D gene unclear. With 5 bases removed from V and 6 bases from J, the gap between germline ends came to 25 bases. The CDR3 has 17 residues. Germline V gives CDR1 SEHNR, CDR2 FQNEAQ (reference sequence).